The present T cell receptor beta chain was sequenced within a study of OX40 agonist ivuxolimab in advanced cancers. Background for the entire study: The costimulatory receptor OX40 (CD134) was targeted by ivuxolimab, a fully human IgG2 agonistic monoclonal antibody. Of the 50 to 55 patients in dose escalation, some 20 had hepatocellular carcinoma, around 15 had melanoma, 9 had renal cell carcinoma and 9 had head and neck cancer. Prior anti-PD-1, anti-PD-L1 or anti-CTLA-4 therapy was permitted, and checkpoint inhibitors had been received by less than 45% of dose-escalation patients. Intravenous ivuxolimab was administered to patients every 2 weeks at six dose levels: 0.01, 0.1, 0.3, 1.5, 3 and 10 mg/kg. A male proportion of roughly 80% and a mean age of roughly 55 years, ranging from about 23 to 79, were recorded for the dose-escalation cohort. The paper covers the monotherapy dose-escalation part of the phase I ivuxolimab trial, which included N of about 51 patients. The purpose of peripheral TCRbeta sequencing was to test whether ivuxolimab changed TCR sequence diversity and led to clonal T-cell expansion. Three dose-escalation patients achieved partial responses, one with hepatocellular carcinoma and two with cutaneous melanoma.

To sequence the TCRbeta CDR3 region, genomic DNA was isolated from the sorted cells. The immunoSEQ Assay was used for sequencing of TCRbeta CDR3 regions. TCRdb's version of the immuneACCESS table is confined to in-frame rearrangements and falls short of the full clone set. An unresolved V gene accounts for under half of the shortfall where checked; the remainder is of unknown origin. Within this sample are tens of thousands of clones, with 90% to 95% of them counted one time only. The top ten clones comprise less than 0.55% of the sample. The CDR3 goes from the cysteine to the phenylalanine over 16 residues. Only the CDR3 region is kept as DNA, spanning 48 bases read in frame from base 1. The germline V gene specifies SGHTA as CDR1 and FQGNSA as CDR2. Trimming accounts for 5 bases at V and 4 bases at J, while the number of junction bases matched to no gene is 10. Patients with autoimmune disease history or receiving systemic immunosuppression were excluded from the trial. Peripheral blood for TCR sequencing was drawn from every dose cohort at baseline, at cycle 4 day 1 and at cycle 7 day 1. Samples were obtained from an open-label, multicenter, first-in-human phase I dose-escalation trial of ivuxolimab. Adults with locally advanced or metastatic melanoma, renal cell carcinoma, hepatocellular carcinoma or head and neck squamous cell carcinoma were enrolled in the trial. Before TCR sequencing, CD4+ T cells and CD8+ T cells were sorted from peripheral blood as separate populations.

Results and caveats for the whole study, not just this receptor: The antigen specificity of the clonally expanded peripheral T cells was not determined. At doses of 0.1 to 3.0 mg/kg, clonal expansion of both CD4+ and CD8+ blood T cells was observed from baseline to week 6. Partial responders in the 0.1-3.0 mg/kg groups had among the lowest normalized peripheral clonal expansion, especially among CD8+ T cells. After ivuxolimab, CD8+ T cells had more expanded clones than CD4+ T cells on average. Low levels of normalized T-cell clonal expansion were also seen in some nonresponding patients.

About this clone itself: The antigen this receptor binds is unknown. One base away there is no much larger clone; base qualities are not given.

Source: CD4+ or CD8+ T cells sorted from blood, taken in a trial of the OX40 agonist ivuxolimab. The chain links TRBV7-2 with TRBJ1-4; a stretch of 7 junction bases matches TRBD1. The TCR was taken from an adult with an advanced solid tumor such as melanoma, head and neck, liver or kidney cancer. CDR3 protein: CASSDGVDRYNEKLFF. The nucleotide sequence is TGTGCCAGCAGCGACGGCGTGGACAGGTATAATGAAAAACTGTTTTTT.